This T cell receptor (beta chain) comes out of a study of control samples from healthy donors and cancer patients. Sequencing was performed with immunoSEQ multiplex PCR; in TCRdb, only in-frame clones are kept and a portion is missing. The top ten clones hold roughly 2.1% of a sample with fewer than 95,000 clones, about 85% of them seen once. Trimming took 1 base from V and 6 from J, leaving 6 bases between them. Germline CDR1 LGHDT, CDR2 YNNKEL (reference sequence). The CDR3 sequence is 13 residues long. Sequencing was done on a sample of blood. This receptor was identified in a middle-aged woman in good health. The chain carries TRBV3-1 (or the pseudogene TRBV3-2) and TRBJ1-4; weak D call: TRBD1 (5 bases). CDR3 sequence (DNA): TGTGCCAGCAGCCAAGCCAGGGATGAAAAACTGTTTTTT. It is translated as CASSQARDEKLFF.